This record looks at one T cell receptor (beta chain) sequence and its context. The antigen remains unidentified. This sample is part of a study of cytomegalovirus exposure and HLA in healthy donors. The study's findings and limits: For most TCR beta V segments, an earlier analysis put the productive rate at about 90% or about 30% of the time.

This CDR3 is built from 14 residues. Germline CDR1 LGHNA, CDR2 YNFKEQ. Both 60 Vbeta primers and 13 Jbeta primers went into the PCR. The method was immunoSEQ multiplex PCR; TCRdb's version includes in-frame clones alone and lacks a portion of them. The sample shows 100,000 to 120,000 clones, 60% to 85% of them seen only once. The material sequenced was PBMCs. The chain recombines TRBV4-2 with TRBJ2-5; the D is unclear. The end of the DNA fits TRBJ2-7 better, so the J call may be wrong. This receptor was obtained from a male donor in good health and CMV-seronegative. Here the CDR3 DNA reads TGTGCCAGCAGCCAAGATTACCAAACCTACGAGCAGTACTTC. Protein: CASSQDYQTYEQYF.